This section outlines one T cell receptor beta chain sequence together with its context. Its antigen is as yet unknown. The CDR3 loop spans 17 amino acids. Germline loops: CDR1 SNHLY, CDR2 FYNNEI. Combining a sample-barcoded 5' primer with a J-beta primer mix, a second PCR ran for roughly 7 to 11 cycles. A template-switch adaptor that had 12 random nucleotides put a tag on each cDNA molecule. MiXCR, applied by TCRdb to the 5' RACE reads, yields one record per CDR3 protein. The sample lists 1.4 million to 1.5 million distinct CDR3 sequences, 42% occurring once. The data derive from a study of blood T cells in healthy people across ages. The overall study: Through template switching, about one barcoded beta molecule was captured per two T cells, as measured in model experiments.

With each sample, at least 6 micrograms of total RNA were extracted. The study, taken as a whole, reports: Getting older went along with TCR beta diversity per million T cells dropping roughly linearly.

The chain uses TRBV2 and TRBJ2-5; 7 positions agree with TRBD2. The last part of the DNA fits TRBJ2-4 better; the J call may be wrong. Sequencing input: blood. The receptor comes from a woman in her late teens or twenties in good health. CDR3 coding DNA: TGTGCCAGCAGTGAAGACGGGACTAAGGGGGCCAAAAACATTCAGTACTTC. Encoded protein: CASSEDGTKGAKNIQYF.